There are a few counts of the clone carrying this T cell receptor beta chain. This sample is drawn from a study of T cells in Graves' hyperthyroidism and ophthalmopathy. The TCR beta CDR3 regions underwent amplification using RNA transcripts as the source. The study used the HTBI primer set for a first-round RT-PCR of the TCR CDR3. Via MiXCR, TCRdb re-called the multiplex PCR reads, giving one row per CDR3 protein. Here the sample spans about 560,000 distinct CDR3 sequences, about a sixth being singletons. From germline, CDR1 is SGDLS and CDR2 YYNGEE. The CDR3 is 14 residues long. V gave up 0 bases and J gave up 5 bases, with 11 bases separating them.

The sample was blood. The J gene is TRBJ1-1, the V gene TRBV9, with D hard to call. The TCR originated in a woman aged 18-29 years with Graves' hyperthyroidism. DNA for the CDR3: TGTGCCAGCAGCGTAGACGTTTTAGGGACTGAAGCTTTCTTT. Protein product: CASSVDVLGTEAFF.